Shown below are 21 T cell receptor beta chains from a single sample sequenced in a study of T cells after yellow fever vaccination. TCRdb fed the 5' RACE reads into MiXCR, producing one record per CDR3 protein. The repertoire holds 250,000 to 400,000 distinct CDR3 sequences, with roughly 4.3% as singletons. The sequences come from PBMCs, collected 5 days after the yellow fever booster vaccination. The receptors derive from a young man who received the YFV17D yellow fever vaccine.

This clonotype was found a few times. This chain uses TRBV30 with TRBJ1-1; the D is unclear. The CDR3 is made up of 14 amino acids. Trimming took off 4 bases at V and 0 bases at J, with 12 bases between the two ends. Germline V gene lookup returns CDR1 GTSNPN and CDR2 SVGIG (reference sequence). This CDR3 reads CAWTPRRLNTEAFF. CDR3 nucleotide sequence: TGTGCCTGGACCCCACGACGGTTGAACACTGAAGCTTTCTTT.

This clonotype was seen at least ten times. This rearrangement joins TRBV5-1 to TRBJ2-6; unclear D gene. The germline V and J ends were trimmed by 0 bases and 0 bases, with 1 base remaining between them. Germline lookup yields CDR1 SGHRS and CDR2 YFSETQ. The CDR3 covers 14 residues. In DNA form, the CDR3 reads TGCGCCAGCAGCTTGGGCTCTGGGGCCAACGTCCTGACTTTC. Translating it yields CASSLGSGANVLTF. The full variable domain, with the rest looked up from reference TRBV5-1 and TRBJ2-6, is KAGVTQTPRYLIKTRGQQVTLSCSPISGHRSVSWYQQTPGQGLQFLFEYFSETQRNKGNFPGRFSGRQFSNSRSEMNVSTLELGDSALYLCASSLGSGANVLTFGAGSRLTVL.

This clonotype showed up many times. This CDR3 is CASRPGTPRKETQYF. DNA for the CDR3: TGCGCCAGCAGGCCCGGGACCCCTCGCAAAGAGACCCAGTACTTC. This rearrangement joins TRBV5-1 to TRBJ2-5, with D tentatively TRBD1 or TRBD2 (5 bases each). Trimming left V 5 bases short and J 3 bases short, with 17 bases between. Germline V gene lookup returns CDR1 SGHRS and CDR2 YFSETQ. The CDR3 consists of 15 residues.

This clonotype appeared many times. The V gene is TRBV4-3, the J gene TRBJ1-2; D is unresolved. V gave up 1 base and J gave up 6 bases, with 3 bases separating them. The CDR3 is 11 residues long. CDR1 and CDR2 (germline): LGHNA, YSLEER. The CDR3 region has the DNA TGCGCCAGCAGCCAAGCCGATGGCTACACCTTC. Protein: CASSQADGYTF.

There are a few counts of this clonotype. The chain has TRBV11-2 and TRBJ1-2; D ambiguous. The germline V gene encodes CDR1 SGHAT and CDR2 FQNNGV. The ends were cut back, 1 base at V and 1 base at J, with 7 bases in the middle. The CDR3 is made up of 14 amino acids. CDR3 in amino acids: CASSLGTLNYGYTF. The CDR3, as DNA: TGTGCCAGCAGCTTAGGCACTCTTAACTATGGCTACACCTTC.

This clonotype appeared many times. V usage is TRBV6-2 or TRBV6-3 and J usage is TRBJ2-7; D is unclear. Trimming shortened V by 4 bases and J by 2 bases, and 3 bases separated the two germline ends. The CDR3 is 11 amino acids. Per the germline V gene, CDR1 is MNHEY and CDR2 is SVGEGT. In DNA form, the CDR3 reads TGTGCCAGCAGTTCAGCCTACGAGCAGTACGTC. This translates into CASSSAYEQYV.

This clonotype was recorded at least ten times. The chain carries TRBV11-2 and TRBJ1-3, with 8 nucleotides matching TRBD1. Germline CDR1 SGHAT, CDR2 FQNNGV. The junction had 6 bases not matched to a gene; V was cut back by 2 bases and J by 3 bases. The CDR3 is 16 amino acids. CDR3 DNA sequence: TGTGCCAGCAGCTTACAGTGGACAGGGATTGGAAACACCATATATTTT. Protein product: CASSLQWTGIGNTIYF.

This clonotype was picked up a small number of times. The CDR3 region has the DNA TGTGCCAGCAACTCCCCGACAGGGACCTATCAGCCCCAGCATTTT. Protein product: CASNSPTGTYQPQHF. V and J are TRBV28 and TRBJ1-5, with 7 bases aligning to TRBD1. The length of the CDR3 is 15 residues. V lost 7 bases to trimming and J lost 5 bases; unmatched junction nucleotides: 11. Germline CDR1 reads MDHEN; CDR2 reads SYDVKM. The full variable domain, in which reference TRBV28 and TRBJ1-5 provide the parts outside the CDR3, is DVKVTQSSRYLVKRTGEKVFLECVQDMDHENMFWYRQDPGLGLRLIYFSYDVKMKEKGDIPEGYSVSREKKERFSLILESASTNQTSMYLCASNSPTGTYQPQHFGDGTRLSIL.

This chain links TRBV18 with TRBJ1-1; D is undetermined. Trimming removed 2 bases at V and 11 bases at J, with 12 bases between. Germline V gene data show CDR1 as KGHSH and CDR2 as LQKENI. The CDR3 length is 12 residues. CDR3 loop: CASSPRANRAFF. The DNA of the CDR3 is TGTGCCAGCTCACCAAGGGCCAATAGGGCTTTCTTT.

This clonotype came up a few times. V gene TRBV5-1 combines with J gene TRBJ1-1, with D unresolved. There are 14 residues in the CDR3. Germline values: CDR1 SGHRS, CDR2 YFSETQ. Trimming left V 2 bases short and J 1 base short, with 9 bases between. The CDR3 sequence: CASSFGQENTEAFF. CDR3 nucleotides: TGCGCCAGCAGCTTCGGCCAGGAGAACACTGAAGCTTTCTTT. The whole variable domain, filled in from reference TRBV5-1 and TRBJ1-1, reads KAGVTQTPRYLIKTRGQQVTLSCSPISGHRSVSWYQQTPGQGLQFLFEYFSETQRNKGNFPGRFSGRQFSNSRSEMNVSTLELGDSALYLCASSFGQENTEAFFGQGTRLTVV.

The chain uses TRBV6-4 and TRBJ2-3; TRBD1 matches 8 bases. CDR1 is MRHNA and CDR2 is SNTAGT in the germline V gene. The junction had 7 bases not matched to a gene; V was cut back by 5 bases and J by 6 bases. The CDR3 is 14 amino acids. The CDR3 here is CASSRLTGEDTQYF. The CDR3 DNA follows: TGTGCCAGCAGTCGATTGACAGGGGAGGATACGCAGTATTTT.

In its sample, this clonotype was seen a few times. CDR3 coding DNA: TGCGCCAGCCAACTGTACTCTGGGGCCAACGTCCTGACTTTC. Translation gives CASQLYSGANVLTF. V usage is TRBV5-1 and J usage is TRBJ2-6; D gene unclear. The CDR3 is made up of 14 amino acids. The V and J ends lost 7 bases and 0 bases respectively, with 8 bases between them. Germline V gene sequence: CDR1 SGHRS, CDR2 YFSETQ.

This clonotype was seen at least ten times. The chain carries TRBV7-9 and TRBJ1-6; 8 bases agree with TRBD1. The V gene end was trimmed by 4 bases and the J gene end by 5 bases; junction bases not matched to a gene: 7. CDR1 and CDR2 (germline): SEHNR, FQNEAQ (reference sequence). The length of the CDR3 is 16 residues. The CDR3 coding sequence is TGTGCCAGCAGCTCCAGACAGGGGCGGGATAATTCACCCCTCCACTTT. The encoded protein is CASSSRQGRDNSPLHF.

This clonotype has more than one count but fewer than ten. The gene calls are TRBV5-6 and TRBJ2-1, with D possibly matching TRBD2 (7 bases). The CDR3 runs to 19 residues. Looked up from germline, CDR1 is SGHDT and CDR2 is YYEEEE. The V end was cut by 0 bases, the J end by 0 bases, with 19 bases between. DNA of the CDR3: TGTGCCAGCAGCTTGGCGGGGGGCCTCTTTACTAGCTCCTACAATGAGCAGTTCTTC. Residues: CASSLAGGLFTSSYNEQFF.

This clonotype has a handful of counts. The rearrangement uses TRBV28 and TRBJ1-4; possibly TRBD1 for D (5 bases). V was trimmed by 6 bases and J by 10 bases, leaving 12 bases between them. The CDR3 loop spans 12 amino acids. Germline V gene data show CDR1 as MDHEN and CDR2 as SYDVKM. This CDR3 is CASSPLGGKLFF. The CDR3 nucleotides read TGTGCCAGCAGCCCCCTCGGGGGAAAACTGTTTTTT. Together with reference TRBV28 and TRBJ1-4, the CDR3 gives the full variable domain: DVKVTQSSRYLVKRTGEKVFLECVQDMDHENMFWYRQDPGLGLRLIYFSYDVKMKEKGDIPEGYSVSREKKERFSLILESASTNQTSMYLCASSPLGGKLFFGSGTQLSVL.

This clonotype was observed many times. V is TRBV12-3 or TRBV12-4 and J is TRBJ2-1, with D uncertain. V lost 2 bases and J lost 0, with 5 bases in between. The CDR3 loop spans 14 amino acids. CDR3 region: CASSLQASYNEQFF. DNA of the CDR3: TGTGCCAGCAGTTTACAGGCCTCCTACAATGAGCAGTTCTTC.

This clonotype has at least ten counts. This chain joins TRBV20-1 and TRBJ1-6; 9 bases agree with TRBD1. This CDR3 comprises 14 residues. Germline V gene lookup returns CDR1 DFQATT and CDR2 SNEGSKA (reference sequence). Unmatched junction bases numbered 10, after V lost 6 bases and J lost 10 bases. In DNA, the CDR3 is TGCAGTGCCCCCCGGGACAGGGATACCTCACCCCTCCACTTT. This translates into CSAPRDRDTSPLHF.

This clonotype occurred many times. The V gene is TRBV6-5, the J gene TRBJ2-1, with 13 bases identical to TRBD2. The CDR3 is 15 residues long. CDR1 and CDR2 from the germline V gene are MNHEY and SVGAGI. V dropped 6 bases and J dropped 7; count of bases not matched to a gene: 6. DNA for the CDR3: TGTGCCAGCAGGAACGGACTAGCGGGGGTTAATGAGCAGTTCTTC. Its protein product is CASRNGLAGVNEQFF.

This clonotype was seen many times. The genes are TRBV10-3 and TRBJ2-3, with a possible D match to TRBD2 (5 bases). This CDR3 is built from 17 residues. Germline-derived CDR1 and CDR2 are ENHRY and SYGVKD. V shed 4 bases and J shed 2 bases, with 19 bases lying between them. CDR3 sequence (DNA): TGTGCCATCAGTGTGAGTCTGGGTACGGGAAACACAGATACGCAGTATTTT. Protein sequence: CAISVSLGTGNTDTQYF.

V usage is TRBV6-5 and J usage is TRBJ2-7, with 8 bases matching TRBD1. Germline assignment: CDR1 MNHEY and CDR2 SVGAGI. V gave up 5 bases and J gave up 6 bases; unmatched junction bases: 6. This CDR3 spans 13 amino acids. Here the CDR3 reads CASSRTGTGEQYF. The CDR3 nucleotides read TGTGCCAGCAGTCGGACAGGGACGGGCGAGCAGTACTTC.

Only a few counts were recorded for this clonotype. The chain links TRBV7-2 to TRBJ2-2; 9 bases fit TRBD2. CDR1 and CDR2 from the germline V gene are SGHTA and FQGNSA. Germline trimming cut 0 bases from V and 6 bases from J; bases unmatched to any gene: 2. The CDR3 spans 15 residues. Here the CDR3 DNA reads TGTGCCAGCAGCTTAGCGACTAGCGGTCCCGGGGAGCTGTTTTTT. Amino acid sequence: CASSLATSGPGELFF. Full variable domain (remainder filled in from reference TRBV7-2 and TRBJ2-2): GAGVSQSPSNKVTEKGKDVELRCDPISGHTALYWYRQSLGQGLEFLIYFQGNSAPDKSGLPSDRFSAERTGGSVSTLTIQRTQQEDSAVYLCASSLATSGPGELFFGEGSRLTVL.